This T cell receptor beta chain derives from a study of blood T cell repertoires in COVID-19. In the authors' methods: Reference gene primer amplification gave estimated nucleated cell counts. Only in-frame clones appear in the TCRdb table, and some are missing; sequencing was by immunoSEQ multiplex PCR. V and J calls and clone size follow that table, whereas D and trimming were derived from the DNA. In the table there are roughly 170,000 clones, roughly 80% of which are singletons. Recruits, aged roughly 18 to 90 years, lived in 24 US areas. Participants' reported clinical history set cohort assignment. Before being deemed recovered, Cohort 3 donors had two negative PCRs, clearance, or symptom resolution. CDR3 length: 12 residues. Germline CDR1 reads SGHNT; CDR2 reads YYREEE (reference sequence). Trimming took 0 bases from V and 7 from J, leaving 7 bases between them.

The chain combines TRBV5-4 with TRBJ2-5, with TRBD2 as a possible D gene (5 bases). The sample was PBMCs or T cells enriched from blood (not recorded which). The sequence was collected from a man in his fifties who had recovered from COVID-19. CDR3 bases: TGTGCCAGCAGCTTGGTCCGGGGGACCCAGTACTTC. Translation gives CASSLVRGTQYF.